The sequence of this T cell receptor (beta chain) was determined in a study of OX40 agonist ivuxolimab in advanced cancers. Study overall: Ivuxolimab was administered intravenously to patients at 0.01 to 10 mg/kg every 2 weeks. Study-wide results and caveats: CD8+ T cells showed, on average, more clonal expansion than CD4+ cells. Undetermined was the antigen specificity of the expanded peripheral T cells.

In the case of this clone: Its antigen is undetermined.

Here immunoSEQ multiplex PCR was the method, and the copy in TCRdb shows in-frame clones only, minus some. This table has some 80,000 clones, 94% appearing once. The material was CD4+ or CD8+ T cells sorted from blood, obtained in a trial of the OX40 agonist ivuxolimab. This clonotype originated in an adult with an advanced solid tumor such as melanoma, head and neck, liver or kidney cancer.

The CDR3 nucleotides read TGTGCCAGCAGTGAAGCAGGGGGCTACGAGCAGTACTTC. Its translation: CASSEAGGYEQYF. The chain combines TRBV25-1 with TRBJ2-7, with 7 bases fitting TRBD1. CDR3 length: 13 amino acids. Germline lookup yields CDR1 MGHDK and CDR2 SYGVNS. V was pared by 2 bases and J by 3 bases, with 1 base of the junction left unmatched.